Below, 27 T cell receptor beta chains from the same sample are listed, as sequenced in a study of CD8 T cells in ankylosing spondylitis. Using its own MiXCR run on the 5' RACE reads, TCRdb lists one record per CDR3 protein. Of 200,000 to 300,000 distinct CDR3 sequences in the sample, 10% to 13% were seen once. The sample taken for sequencing was blood, either unsorted or a sorted T cell fraction (not recorded which). The receptors shown here come from a male donor with ankylosing spondylitis or in good health (not recorded which).

This clonotype was detected ten times or more. This chain uses TRBV7-2 with TRBJ2-5, with a tentative D call TRBD2 (5 bases). The CDR3 length is 15 residues. Trimming removed 1 base at V and 4 bases at J, with 13 bases between. CDR1 is SGHTA and CDR2 is FQGNSA in the germline V gene. The DNA of the CDR3 is TGTGCCAGCAGCTTAGGAACATTCGGAGGAGAGACCCAGTACTTC. Translated, it gives CASSLGTFGGETQYF.

The chain combines TRBV3-1 with TRBJ1-5; 9 bases are shared with TRBD1. The CDR3 has 15 amino acids. CDR1 and CDR2 from the germline V gene are LGHDT and YNNKEL (reference sequence). The V and J ends lost 3 bases and 5 bases, in that order; junction bases with no gene match: 5. CDR3 bases: TGTGCCAGCAGCCAGGGGACAGGGAGTTATCAGCCCCAGCATTTT. Translated, it gives CASSQGTGSYQPQHF.

This clonotype was picked up many times. The V call is TRBV12-3 or TRBV12-4, the J call TRBJ1-1; perhaps TRBD1 as D (5 bases). The CDR3 has 13 residues. V dropped 7 bases and J dropped 2 bases, with 11 bases sitting between them. CDR3 region: CASTGDGNTEAFF. The DNA for the CDR3 is TGTGCCAGCACTGGGGACGGAAACACTGAAGCTTTCTTT.

The genes are TRBV12-3 or TRBV12-4 and TRBJ1-5; D is unresolved. The CDR3 has 14 residues. V lost 4 bases to trimming and J lost 2 bases, with 9 bases between them. CDR3 loop: CASSSLGGNQPQHF. The DNA of the CDR3 is TGTGCCAGCAGTTCCCTAGGAGGCAATCAGCCCCAGCATTTT.

The gene calls are TRBV7-9 and TRBJ2-1, with 9 bases identical to TRBD1. With 0 bases clipped from V and 9 bases from J, the junction kept 6 bases outside the gene matches. The CDR3 has 15 residues. Germline loops: CDR1 SEHNR, CDR2 FQNEAQ (reference sequence). CDR3: CASSLALKDRGEQFF. DNA of the CDR3: TGTGCCAGCAGCTTAGCGCTGAAGGACAGGGGTGAGCAGTTCTTC.

This clonotype has just a few counts. The J gene is TRBJ2-1, the V gene TRBV12-5; the match to TRBD1 covers 10 bases. The V gene's germline CDR1 is LGHNT and CDR2 FRNRAP. This CDR3 has 14 amino acids. Trimming cost V 7 bases and J 7 bases; bases outside gene matches: 7. The CDR3 here is CASVRDRGGNEQFF. DNA of the CDR3: TGTGCTAGTGTTCGGGACAGGGGTGGAAATGAGCAGTTCTTC.

This clonotype was detected many times. The V call is TRBV5-1, the J call TRBJ2-4; D gene uncertain. V gave up 0 bases and J gave up 8 bases, with 9 bases separating them. This CDR3 is built from 13 residues. CDR1 and CDR2 (germline): SGHRS, YFSETQ. For the CDR3, the DNA is TGCGCCAGCAGCTTGGTCCCCGACGACATTCAGTACTTC. Encoded protein: CASSLVPDDIQYF.

There are many counts of this clonotype. V usage is TRBV4-2 and J usage is TRBJ1-1; TRBD1 aligns across 9 bases. CDR3 length: 19 amino acids. Losses at the gene ends were 0 bases for V and 8 bases for J; bases not matched to a gene: 19. The germline V gene has CDR1 LGHNA and CDR2 YNFKEQ. CDR3 DNA: TGTGCCAGCAGCCAAGAAGGGGCCGGGACAGGGCTGTTGTTGTGGGAAGCTTTCTTT. Translating gives CASSQEGAGTGLLLWEAFF.

A remark on this clonotype: No DNA is shown, since the ends of the CDR3 on it are uncertain; the CDR3 is the one TCRdb lists. The V and J genes are TRBV2 and TRBJ1-2; the D call TRBD1 from the table was never checked on the DNA. Germline V gene lookup returns CDR1 SNHLY and CDR2 FYNNEI. Ends included, the CDR3 has 20 residues. The CDR3 loop reads CVFCCASSLGRGETNYGYTF.

This clonotype appeared many times. This sequence joins TRBV7-8 and TRBJ2-5; D is unclear. This CDR3 is 12 amino acids long. V was pared by 8 bases and J by 1 base, with 8 bases between. CDR1 is SGHVS and CDR2 is FQNEAQ in the germline V gene. The CDR3 sequence: CASLGSQETQYF. In DNA, the CDR3 is TGTGCCAGCTTAGGTAGCCAAGAGACCCAGTACTTC.

Concerning this clonotype itself: It may be a read error: a sequence one base away is much more abundant. The chain employs TRBV9 and TRBJ2-7; D is ambiguous. V lost 2 bases and J 6 bases, leaving 15 bases between the germline ends. The CDR3 totals 14 residues. From germline, CDR1 is SGDLS and CDR2 YYNGEE. The CDR3 spells CASSVSTVVGEQYF. In DNA form, the CDR3 reads TGTGCCAGCAGCGTTTCCACGGTTGTGGGCGAGCAGTACTTC.

In this sample, this clonotype turned up many times. This chain joins TRBV5-1 and TRBJ2-6; D gene uncertain. V was clipped by 0 bases and J by 2 bases, with 6 bases between them. CDR1 and CDR2 (germline): SGHRS, YFSETQ. The CDR3 is made up of 15 amino acids. The CDR3 here is CASSLEQTGANVLTF. The DNA of the CDR3 is TGCGCCAGCAGCTTGGAGCAGACTGGGGCCAACGTCCTGACTTTC.

Only a few counts were recorded for this clonotype. This chain connects TRBV7-9 to TRBJ2-1; 12 bases are shared with TRBD2. Germline CDR1 and CDR2: SEHNR and FQNEAQ (reference sequence). The CDR3 consists of 13 residues. V lost 3 bases, J lost 16 bases, and 7 bases stayed unmatched. The CDR3 DNA is TGTGCCAGCAGCTTCGCTAGCGGGGGGGCTGGTTTCTTC. Protein product: CASSFASGGAGFF.

This clonotype was counted many times. For the CDR3, the DNA is TGTGCCAGCAGCCCGCGGGGAGCGGATCAAGAGACCCAGTACTTC. Translation: CASSPRGADQETQYF. J is TRBJ2-5 and V is TRBV11-2, with D possibly being TRBD2 (6 bases). The V and J ends lost 5 bases and 2 bases respectively, with 15 bases between them. This CDR3 has 15 amino acids. Per germline, CDR1 SGHAT and CDR2 FQNNGV. Using reference TRBV11-2 and TRBJ2-5 for the parts outside the CDR3, the full variable domain is EAGVAQSPRYKIIEKRQSVAFWCNPISGHATLYWYQQILGQGPKLLIQFQNNGVVDDSQLPKDRFSAERLKGVDSTLKIQPAKLEDSAVYLCASSPRGADQETQYFGPGTRLLVL.

This clonotype was picked up a small number of times. The genes are TRBV2 and TRBJ2-3; D tentatively reads TRBD1 or TRBD2 (5 bases each). The V end lost 3 bases, the J end lost 4 bases, and 11 bases lay between the germline ends. Per germline, CDR1 SNHLY and CDR2 FYNNEI. This CDR3 is 14 amino acids long. CDR3 bases: TGTGCCAGCAGTGAGGGGGTGAGGGCAGATACGCAGTATTTT. Its translation: CASSEGVRADTQYF.

This clonotype was recorded many times. The rearrangement uses TRBV29-1 and TRBJ2-1, with 10 bases that match TRBD2. The J segment lost 6 bases and the V segment lost 1 base, leaving 9 bases of the junction unmatched. This CDR3 is built from 16 residues. Germline-derived CDR1 and CDR2 are SQVTM and ANQGSEA. The CDR3 loop is CSVEVLAGGRGNEQFF. In DNA, the CDR3 is TGCAGCGTTGAAGTTTTAGCGGGGGGCAGGGGCAATGAGCAGTTCTTC.

This clonotype was counted at least ten times. The V gene is TRBV20-1, the J gene TRBJ2-7; TRBD2 agrees at 9 bases. The germline gives CDR1 DFQATT, CDR2 SNEGSKA (reference sequence). The CDR3 has 13 residues. V dropped 6 bases and J dropped 2; count of bases not matched to a gene: 5. CDR3 residues: CSAPRGGTYEQYF. The CDR3 bases are TGCAGTGCCCCGCGGGGGGGCACCTACGAGCAGTACTTC.

This clonotype was observed at least ten times. The chain employs TRBV5-1 and TRBJ2-1; 10 nucleotides align to TRBD2. The V and J ends lost 1 base and 5 bases, in that order; junction bases with no gene match: 3. The CDR3 covers 15 residues. Germline CDR1 is SGHRS and CDR2 is YFSETQ. The CDR3 coding sequence is TGCGCCAGCAGCTTGCGGCTAGCGGGAGACAATGAGCAGTTCTTC. This sequence encodes CASSLRLAGDNEQFF. The full variable domain, rest sourced from reference TRBV5-1 and TRBJ2-1, is KAGVTQTPRYLIKTRGQQVTLSCSPISGHRSVSWYQQTPGQGLQFLFEYFSETQRNKGNFPGRFSGRQFSNSRSEMNVSTLELGDSALYLCASSLRLAGDNEQFFGPGTRLTVL.

At least ten counts were recorded for this clonotype. The genes are TRBV3-1 and TRBJ2-7; D tentatively reads TRBD1 or TRBD2 (5 bases each). Germline V gene lookup returns CDR1 LGHDT and CDR2 YNNKEL (reference sequence). Between the trimmed V and J ends, which lost 2 bases and 1 base, there was a span of 9 bases. The CDR3 consists of 14 residues. CDR3: CASSQRDGSYEQYF. CDR3 DNA: TGTGCCAGCAGCCAAAGGGACGGATCCTACGAGCAGTACTTC.

This clonotype showed up just a few times. The rearrangement uses TRBV5-3 and TRBJ2-4; 8 bases match TRBD1. TRBV5-3 is reported as an ORF; its role is uncertain. The CDR3 is 14 residues long. V dropped 8 bases and J dropped 6; count of bases not matched to a gene: 10. Here the CDR3 DNA reads TGTGCCAGGACCACCGGACAGGGCGGAAACATTCAGTACTTC. It translates to CARTTGQGGNIQYF.

This clonotype was counted a few times. The chain recombines TRBV11-1 with TRBJ2-1, with 10 bases identical to TRBD1. The V gene end was trimmed by 7 bases and the J gene end by 0 bases; junction bases not matched to a gene: 15. The CDR3 has 19 amino acids. From germline, CDR1 is SGHAT and CDR2 FQDESV (reference sequence). As DNA, the CDR3 is TGTGCCAGCACCCGGGACAGGGGCGGAAAGGTGAGCTCCTACAATGAGCAGTTCTTC. Translation gives CASTRDRGGKVSSYNEQFF.

This clonotype was observed a single time. This chain uses TRBV7-9 with TRBJ2-3; TRBD2 is a possible D gene (7 bases). The CDR3 extends over 14 amino acids. Germline values: CDR1 SEHNR, CDR2 FQNEAQ (reference sequence). The ends were cut back, 2 bases at V and 8 bases at J, with 14 bases in the middle. The CDR3 nucleotides are TGTGCCAGCAGCTTACATAACGGGGGGCCTACGCAGTATTTT. Translation: CASSLHNGGPTQYF.

The sample holds many counts of this clonotype. The rearrangement joins TRBV3-1 to TRBJ2-1; 8 positions match TRBD2. Germline V gene lookup returns CDR1 LGHDT and CDR2 YNNKEL (reference sequence). This CDR3 contains 15 residues. The V and J ends lost 1 base and 6 bases, in that order; junction bases with no gene match: 5. The CDR3 bases are TGTGCCAGCAGCCAAGTGGGGCTAGCGGGCAATGAGCAGTTCTTC. Protein: CASSQVGLAGNEQFF.

This clonotype was picked up many times. V is TRBV7-9 and J is TRBJ2-5, with a weak D call TRBD1 (5 bases). Trimming shortened V by 1 base and J by 1 base, and 13 bases separated the two germline ends. Germline-derived CDR1 and CDR2 are SEHNR and FQNEAQ (reference sequence). The CDR3 covers 16 residues. CDR3 amino acids: CASSLVDIGAQETQYF. The CDR3 region has the DNA TGTGCCAGCAGCTTAGTGGACATTGGGGCCCAAGAGACCCAGTACTTC.

This clonotype was seen at least ten times. The V call is TRBV7-9, the J call TRBJ1-2; D may be TRBD1 (5 bases). This CDR3 spans 15 amino acids. Germline V lookup: CDR1 SEHNR, CDR2 FQNEAQ (reference sequence). Trimming stripped 3 bases from V and 0 bases from J, with 11 bases between. CDR3 nucleotide sequence: TGTGCCAGCAGCTTTCCCGGGACGGCTAACTATGGCTACACCTTC. It translates to CASSFPGTANYGYTF.

In this sample, this clonotype turned up a few times. The chain recombines TRBV10-1 with TRBJ2-7; 8 nucleotides line up with TRBD2. V shed 2 bases, J shed 2 bases, and the junction held 2 bases outside the gene matches. The CDR3 runs to 14 residues. The V gene's germline CDR1 is WNHNN and CDR2 SYGVQD (reference sequence). In DNA form, the CDR3 reads TGCGCCAGCAGTGAGACGGGAGGGCCCTACGAGCAGTACTTC. Residues: CASSETGGPYEQYF.

V is TRBV4-1 and J is TRBJ2-7; D might be TRBD1 (5 bases). The CDR3 totals 14 residues. CDR1 and CDR2 (germline): MGHRA, YSYEKL. Between the trimmed V and J ends, which lost 1 base and 5 bases, there was a span of 12 bases. The CDR3 sequence: CASSQAGYPNEQYF. The CDR3 DNA reads as TGCGCCAGCAGCCAAGCAGGGTATCCGAACGAGCAGTACTTC.